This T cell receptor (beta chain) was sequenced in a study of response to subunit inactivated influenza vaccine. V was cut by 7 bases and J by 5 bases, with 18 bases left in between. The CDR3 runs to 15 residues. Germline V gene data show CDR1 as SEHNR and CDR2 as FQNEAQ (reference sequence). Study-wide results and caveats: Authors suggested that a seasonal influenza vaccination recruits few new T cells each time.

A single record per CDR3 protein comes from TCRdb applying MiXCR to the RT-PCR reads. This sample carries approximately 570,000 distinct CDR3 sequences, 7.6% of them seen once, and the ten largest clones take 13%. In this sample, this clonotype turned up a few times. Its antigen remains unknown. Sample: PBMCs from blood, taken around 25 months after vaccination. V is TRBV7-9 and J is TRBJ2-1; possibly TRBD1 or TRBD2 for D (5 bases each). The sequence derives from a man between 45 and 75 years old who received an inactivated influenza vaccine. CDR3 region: CASNDRGTRDNEQFF. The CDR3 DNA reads TGTGCCAGCAACGACCGGGGCACCCGGGACAATGAGCAGTTCTTC.